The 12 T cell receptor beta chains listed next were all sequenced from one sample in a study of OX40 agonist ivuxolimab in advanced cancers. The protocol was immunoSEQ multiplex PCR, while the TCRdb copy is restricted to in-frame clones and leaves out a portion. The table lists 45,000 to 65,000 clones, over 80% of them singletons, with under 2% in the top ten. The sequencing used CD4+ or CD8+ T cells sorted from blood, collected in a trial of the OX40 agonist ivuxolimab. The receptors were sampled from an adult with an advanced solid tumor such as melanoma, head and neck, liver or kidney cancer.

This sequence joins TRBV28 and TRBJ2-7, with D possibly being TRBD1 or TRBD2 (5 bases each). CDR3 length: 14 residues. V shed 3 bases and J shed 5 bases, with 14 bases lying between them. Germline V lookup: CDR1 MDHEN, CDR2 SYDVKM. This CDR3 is CASSFGTFRDEQYF. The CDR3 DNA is TGTGCCAGCAGTTTCGGGACGTTTCGGGACGAGCAGTACTTC. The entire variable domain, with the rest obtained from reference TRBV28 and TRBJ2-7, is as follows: DVKVTQSSRYLVKRTGEKVFLECVQDMDHENMFWYRQDPGLGLRLIYFSYDVKMKEKGDIPEGYSVSREKKERFSLILESASTNQTSMYLCASSFGTFRDEQYFGPGTRLTVT.

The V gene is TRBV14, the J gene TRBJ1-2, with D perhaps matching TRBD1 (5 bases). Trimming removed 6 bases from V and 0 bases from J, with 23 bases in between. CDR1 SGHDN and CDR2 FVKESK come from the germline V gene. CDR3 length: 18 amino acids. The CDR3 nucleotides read TGTGCCAGCAGTCACACAATAAGGAGGGGACGGTCTAACTATGGCTACACCTTC. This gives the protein CASSHTIRRGRSNYGYTF.

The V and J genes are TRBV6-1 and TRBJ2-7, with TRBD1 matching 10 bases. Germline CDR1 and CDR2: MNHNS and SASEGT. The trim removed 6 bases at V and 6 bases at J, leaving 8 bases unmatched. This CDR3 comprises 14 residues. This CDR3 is CASSRTGTGAEQYV. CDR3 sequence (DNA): TGTGCCAGCAGCCGTACCGGGACAGGGGCCGAGCAGTACGTC.

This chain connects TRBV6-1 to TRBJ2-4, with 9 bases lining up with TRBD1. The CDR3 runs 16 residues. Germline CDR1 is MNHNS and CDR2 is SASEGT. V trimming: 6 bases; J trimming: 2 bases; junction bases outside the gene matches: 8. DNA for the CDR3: TGTGCCAGCAGCGAAAGGGGACAGGGTTCCAAAAACATTCAGTACTTC. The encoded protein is CASSERGQGSKNIQYF.

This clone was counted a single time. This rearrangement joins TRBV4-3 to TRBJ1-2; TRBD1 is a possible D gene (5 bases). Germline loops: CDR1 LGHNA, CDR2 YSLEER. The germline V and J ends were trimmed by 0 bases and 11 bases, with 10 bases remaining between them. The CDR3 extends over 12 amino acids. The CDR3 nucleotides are TGCGCCAGCAGCCAAGAAGGGGTCGATTACACCTTC. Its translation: CASSQEGVDYTF.

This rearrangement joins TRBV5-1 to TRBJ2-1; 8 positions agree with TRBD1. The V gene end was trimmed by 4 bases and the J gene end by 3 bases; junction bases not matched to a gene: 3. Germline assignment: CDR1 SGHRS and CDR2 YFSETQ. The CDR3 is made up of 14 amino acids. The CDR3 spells CASSRDRRYNEQFF. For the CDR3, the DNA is TGCGCCAGCAGCCGGGACAGGCGCTACAATGAGCAGTTCTTC.

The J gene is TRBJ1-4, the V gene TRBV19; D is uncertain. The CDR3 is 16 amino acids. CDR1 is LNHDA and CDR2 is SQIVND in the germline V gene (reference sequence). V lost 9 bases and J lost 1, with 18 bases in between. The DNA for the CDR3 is TGTGCCAGCAGTCTCGCGGGCGGCCGAACTAATGAAAAACTGTTTTTT. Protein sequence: CASSLAGGRTNEKLFF.

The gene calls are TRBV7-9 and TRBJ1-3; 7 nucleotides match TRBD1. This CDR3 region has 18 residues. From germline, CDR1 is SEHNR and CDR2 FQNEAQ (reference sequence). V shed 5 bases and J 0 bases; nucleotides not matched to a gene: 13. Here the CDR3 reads CASSRGGQASYSGNTIYF. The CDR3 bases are TGTGCCAGCAGCCGAGGTGGACAGGCGAGCTACTCTGGAAACACCATATATTTT.

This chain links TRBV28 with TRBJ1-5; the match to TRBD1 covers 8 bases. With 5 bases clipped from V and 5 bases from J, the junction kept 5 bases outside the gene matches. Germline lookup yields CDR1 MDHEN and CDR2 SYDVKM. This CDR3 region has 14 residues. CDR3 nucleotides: TGTGCCAGCAGTCCGGGACAGGTATATCAGCCCCAGCATTTT. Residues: CASSPGQVYQPQHF.

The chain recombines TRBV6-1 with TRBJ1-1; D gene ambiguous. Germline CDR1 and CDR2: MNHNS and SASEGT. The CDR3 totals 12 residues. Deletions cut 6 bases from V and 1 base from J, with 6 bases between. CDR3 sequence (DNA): TGTGCCAGCAGGTGGACGAACACTGAAGCTTTCTTT. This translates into CASRWTNTEAFF.

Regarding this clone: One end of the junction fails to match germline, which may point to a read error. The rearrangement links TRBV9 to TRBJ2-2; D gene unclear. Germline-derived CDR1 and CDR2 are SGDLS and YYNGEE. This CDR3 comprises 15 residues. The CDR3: CASSVGTLNSGELFF. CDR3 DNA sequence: TGTGCCAGCAGCGTAGGGACCCTGAACAGCGGGGAGCTGTTTTTT.

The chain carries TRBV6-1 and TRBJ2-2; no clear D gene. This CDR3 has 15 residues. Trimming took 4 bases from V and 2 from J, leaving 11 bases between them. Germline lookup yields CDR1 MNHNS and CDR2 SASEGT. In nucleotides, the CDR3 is TGTGCCAGCAGTGGTTTAGGGTCCAACACCGGGGAGCTGTTTTTT. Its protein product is CASSGLGSNTGELFF.